This T cell receptor (beta chain) was captured by sequencing in a study of beta chain features in type 1 diabetes. This clone showed up just a few times. The authors reverse transcribed all of the isolated RNA, so sequencing captured expressed TCRB transcripts. Sequenced by immunoSEQ multiplex PCR; TCRdb stores in-frame clones only, minus some. This sample has roughly 240,000 clones, with 55% to 70% found just once. The sample was naive CD4+ T cells from blood. The TCR comes from a man aged 25-40 years in good health.

CDR3 amino acids: CASSVEGGAVSTDTQYF. The CDR3 region has the DNA TGTGCCAGCAGCGTAGAAGGTGGGGCAGTGAGCACAGATACGCAGTATTTT. The chain combines TRBV9 with TRBJ2-3, with D maybe TRBD1 (5 bases). Germline V gene data show CDR1 as SGDLS and CDR2 as YYNGEE. V shed 0 bases and J shed 0 bases, with 14 bases lying between them. There are 17 residues in the CDR3.